Listed below are T cell receptor beta chains from one sample, sequenced in a study of identical twins. MiXCR, run by TCRdb on the 5' RACE reads, gives a single entry per CDR3 protein. The sample records about 530,000 distinct CDR3 sequences, 12% to 15% being singletons. The sample was also reused in another study, on yellow fever vaccine responses in identical twins.

Sequencing was carried out using CD4+ T cells sorted from blood. The receptors were gathered from a woman aged 18-29 years in good health. CDR3s include the opening cysteine and the closing phenylalanine or tryptophan. D genes are given only for firm matches. The size field is filled for only some rows; it gives once, few, many or a size class.

j_gene,abundance,d_gene,v_gene,CDR3nt,CDR3aa
TRBJ2-1,.,TRBD1,TRBV24-1,TGTGCCACCAGTGAGTGGGACAGGGATGAGCAGTTCTTC,CATSEWDRDEQFF
TRBJ1-6,few,TRBD1,TRBV20-1,TGCAGTGCTAGGCGGCAGGGGGCGCGTTCACCCCTCCACTTT,CSARRQGARSPLHF
TRBJ2-6,few,TRBD1,TRBV5-1,TGCGCCAGCATAGGTCGGGACAGGGAGAGCTCTGGGGCCAACGTCCTGACTTTC,CASIGRDRESSGANVLTF
TRBJ2-1,few,TRBD1,TRBV6-5,TGTGCCAGCAGTTACAATGGACAGGGTTTCAATGAGCAGTTCTTC,CASSYNGQGFNEQFF
TRBJ2-4,.,.,TRBV4-1,TGCGCCAGCAGCCAAGGGGAATCGGCGGGGACAAAAAACATTCAGTACTTC,CASSQGESAGTKNIQYF
TRBJ2-5,few,.,TRBV20-1,TGCAGTGCCCCGCGTTTGTCGGGTTGGGAGACCCAGTACTTC,CSAPRLSGWETQYF
TRBJ1-1,few,.,TRBV29-1,TGCAGCACGCGGCCCCTGGACAGAGAGAACACTGAAGCTTTCTTT,CSTRPLDRENTEAFF
TRBJ2-3,.,.,TRBV27,TGTGCCAGCAGCTCCTTACTAAGGCCAGATACGCAGTATTTT,CASSSLLRPDTQYF
TRBJ2-1,few,TRBD1,TRBV7-3,TGTGCCAGCAGCCTAACTCAGGGGGCCGGTGAGCAGTTCTTC,CASSLTQGAGEQFF
TRBJ1-6,.,.,TRBV6-5,TGTGCCAGCAGTTTAAATGACACGCCGAATTCACCCCTCCACTTT,CASSLNDTPNSPLHF
TRBJ2-2,.,TRBD2,TRBV29-1,TGCAGCGTTGGGTTACTAGCGTCGAACACCGGGGAGCTGTTTTTT,CSVGLLASNTGELFF
TRBJ2-3,few,TRBD2,TRBV25-1,TGTGCCAGCGAGACTAGCGGGAGAGTAGATACGCAGTATTTT,CASETSGRVDTQYF
TRBJ2-3,.,TRBD1,TRBV29-1,TGCAGCGTTGGGACAGGGGGAAATGGAGGGCAGTATTTT,CSVGTGGNGGQYF
TRBJ2-5,many,.,TRBV11-3,TGTGCCAGCAGCTTTGAAGAGACCCAGTACTTC,CASSFEETQYF
TRBJ1-1,.,.,TRBV20-1,TGCAGTGCTAGAGATCCGATGAACACTGAAGCTTTCTTT,CSARDPMNTEAFF
TRBJ2-5,few,TRBD1,TRBV28,TGTGCCAGCAGTCCACGAGGGGGCCCAAAAGAGACCCAGTACTTC,CASSPRGGPKETQYF
TRBJ2-1,few,TRBD2,TRBV7-9,TGTGCCAGCAGCTTATATCTAGCGGGGGCCAACAATGAGCAGTTCTTC,CASSLYLAGANNEQFF
TRBJ2-5,few,TRBD1,TRBV10-3,TGTGCCATCAGAGCCGGGACAGGGACCCAAGAGACCCAGTACTTC,CAIRAGTGTQETQYF
TRBJ1-2,few,.,TRBV2,TGTGCCAGCAAATTCGAACAGGCAGGCTACACCTTC,CASKFEQAGYTF
TRBJ2-7,.,TRBD2,TRBV20-1,TGCAGTGCTAGAGGCGGCGCGGGGGTAAAAAACTACGAGCAGTACTTC,CSARGGAGVKNYEQYF
TRBJ2-1,.,.,TRBV19,TGTGCCAGTAGTATGGTTGCCTTTAATGAGCAGTTCTTC,CASSMVAFNEQFF
TRBJ1-2,many,.,TRBV12-3/TRBV12-4,TGTGCCAGCAGTTTGGGACACTATGGCTACACCTTC,CASSLGHYGYTF
TRBJ2-7,.,TRBD2,TRBV20-1,TGCAGTGCTTCTAGCGGGGATGACTACGAGCAGTACTTC,CSASSGDDYEQYF
TRBJ2-1,.,TRBD2,TRBV20-1,TGCAGTGCAGACGCCGGGACTAGTGTCCACAATGAGCAGTTCTTC,CSADAGTSVHNEQFF
TRBJ1-3,few,.,TRBV11-2,TGTGCCAGCAGAAGACGAGGCAGCAACTCTGGAAACACCATATATTTT,CASRRRGSNSGNTIYF
TRBJ2-7,few,TRBD2,TRBV29-1,TGCAGCGTTGATACTAGCGGCGCAGGCGAGCAGTACTTC,CSVDTSGAGEQYF
TRBJ2-4,.,.,TRBV18,TGTGCCAGCTCACCACACGGGTGGACAGAAAAACCCAACCTAGCCAAAAACATTCAGTACTTC,CASSPHGWTEKPNLAKNIQYF
TRBJ2-4,few,.,TRBV7-2,TGTGCCAGCAGCTTAGTGGTTGGGGGCCCAGCCAAAAACATTCAGTACTTC,CASSLVVGGPAKNIQYF
TRBJ2-7,few,TRBD1,TRBV20-1,TGCATCCGGGACAGAAACCCCTACGAGCAGTACTTC,CIRDRNPYEQYF
TRBJ2-2,.,.,TRBV11-2,TGTGCCAGCAGCTTAATTTCCAAGCTGGCCGGGGAGCTGTTTTTT,CASSLISKLAGELFF
TRBJ1-1,few,.,TRBV21-1,TGTGCCAGCAAGGGAACAGGGGGCGCCCCTTTCTTT,CASKGTGGAPFF
TRBJ1-4,few,.,TRBV20-1,TGCAGTGCTAGGGACCCGGGAGGGGCTGGCGAAAAACTGTTTTTT,CSARDPGGAGEKLFF
TRBJ1-3,.,TRBD1,TRBV29-1,TGCAGCGTTGGACAGGGGTCTGGAAACACCATATATTTT,CSVGQGSGNTIYF
TRBJ2-2,.,TRBD2,TRBV5-1,TGCGCCAGCAGCTCCGTCGCTTTTAGCGGGACGAACACCGGGGAGCTGTTTTTT,CASSSVAFSGTNTGELFF
TRBJ1-2,.,.,TRBV5-1,TGCGCCAGCAGCCCACCGTCGGGTGTCGGCTATGGCTACACCTTC,CASSPPSGVGYGYTF
TRBJ2-7,.,TRBD1,TRBV5-1,TGCGCCAGCAGCCAAACGGGACAGGGGAACGAGCAGTACTTC,CASSQTGQGNEQYF
TRBJ2-1,few,TRBD2,TRBV15,TGTGCCACCAGCAGAAATCTAGCGGGCGTCAATGAGCAGTTCTTC,CATSRNLAGVNEQFF
TRBJ2-1,.,.,TRBV24-1,TGTGCCACCAGTGAAGGTTTAGGGTACCAAAATGAGCAGTTCTTC,CATSEGLGYQNEQFF
TRBJ1-1,.,.,TRBV28,TGTGCCAGCAGCTTAGCGTCGGGGGGCCGGACTGAAGCTTTCTTT,CASSLASGGRTEAFF
TRBJ2-1,.,TRBD2,TRBV29-1,TGCAGCGTTGGGGCCCGGACTAGCCTACTGGATGGGAACAATGAGCAGTTCTTC,CSVGARTSLLDGNNEQFF
TRBJ2-7,few,TRBD1,TRBV6-1,TGTGCCAGCAGAAACCGGGACAGGGAGTTCTACGAGCAGTACTTC,CASRNRDREFYEQYF
TRBJ2-7,.,TRBD2,TRBV4-1,TGCGCCAGCAGCCAAGAACCTAAACTAGCGGGAGTTTACGAGCAGTACTTC,CASSQEPKLAGVYEQYF
TRBJ2-7,few,.,TRBV20-1,TGCAGTGCTAGTTTGGGTGTTAACTACGAGCAGTACTTC,CSASLGVNYEQYF
TRBJ2-2,.,.,TRBV12-3/TRBV12-4,TGTGCCAGCATTCTAAACACCGGGGAGCTGTTTTTT,CASILNTGELFF
TRBJ2-1,.,.,TRBV3-1,TGTGCCAGCAGCCGCTTAAGCGGTACCTACAATGAGCAGTTCTTC,CASSRLSGTYNEQFF
TRBJ1-5,.,.,TRBV5-8,TGTGCCAGCAGCCTTGCTCAGCCCCAGCATTTT,CASSLAQPQHF
TRBJ2-4,few,TRBD2,TRBV15,TGTGCCACCAGCAAGCCCGGGACTAGCGGGGCCAAAAACATTCAGTACTTC,CATSKPGTSGAKNIQYF
TRBJ1-4,.,.,TRBV20-1,TGCAGTGCTAGAGGTTCGACAGGCATGGACTTCGAAAAACTGTTTTTT,CSARGSTGMDFEKLFF
TRBJ1-6,many,.,TRBV5-1,TGCGCCAGCAGCTTGGCGGAACGGAGGAGCTCCTATAATTCACCCCTCCACTTT,CASSLAERRSSYNSPLHF
TRBJ2-6,few,.,TRBV6-2/TRBV6-3,TGTGCCAGCACTGGCCGCGGCCTTTCTTCTGGGGCCAACGTCCTGACTTTC,CASTGRGLSSGANVLTF
TRBJ1-3,.,TRBD1,TRBV18,TGTGCCAGCTCACCGGGACAGGGGGCTCTTAGCCCTGGAAACACCATATATTTT,CASSPGQGALSPGNTIYF